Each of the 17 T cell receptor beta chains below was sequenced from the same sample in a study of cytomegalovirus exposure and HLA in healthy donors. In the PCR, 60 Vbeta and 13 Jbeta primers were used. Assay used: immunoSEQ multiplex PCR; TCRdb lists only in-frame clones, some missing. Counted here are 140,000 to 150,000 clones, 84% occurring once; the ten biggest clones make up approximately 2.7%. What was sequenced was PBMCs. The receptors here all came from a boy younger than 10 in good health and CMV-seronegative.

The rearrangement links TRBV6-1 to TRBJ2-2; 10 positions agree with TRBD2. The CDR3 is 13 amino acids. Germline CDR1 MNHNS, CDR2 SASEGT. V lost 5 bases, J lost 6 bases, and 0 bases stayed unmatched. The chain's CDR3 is CASSSGGAGELFF. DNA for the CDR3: TGTGCCAGCAGTAGCGGGGGGGCCGGGGAGCTGTTTTTT.

This CDR3 is CASSVDWAALETQYF. In DNA, the CDR3 is TGTGCCAGCAGCGTAGATTGGGCAGCTCTTGAGACCCAGTACTTC. The V gene is TRBV9, the J gene TRBJ2-5; D unclear. V was cut by 0 bases and J by 5 bases, with 14 bases left in between. Germline-derived CDR1 and CDR2 are SGDLS and YYNGEE. The CDR3 totals 15 residues.

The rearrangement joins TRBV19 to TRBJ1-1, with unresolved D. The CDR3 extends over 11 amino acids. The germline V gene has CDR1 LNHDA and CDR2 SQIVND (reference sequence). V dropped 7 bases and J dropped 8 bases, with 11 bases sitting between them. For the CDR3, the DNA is TGTGCCAGTATGGGAGGGAGGGAAGCTTTCTTT. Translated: CASMGGREAFF.

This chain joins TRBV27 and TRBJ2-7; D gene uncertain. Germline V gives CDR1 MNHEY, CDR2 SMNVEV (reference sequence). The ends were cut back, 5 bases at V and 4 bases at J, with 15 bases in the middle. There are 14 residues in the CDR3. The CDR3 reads CASSAASSWYEQYF. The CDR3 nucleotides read TGTGCCAGCAGTGCAGCCAGTAGCTGGTACGAGCAGTACTTC.

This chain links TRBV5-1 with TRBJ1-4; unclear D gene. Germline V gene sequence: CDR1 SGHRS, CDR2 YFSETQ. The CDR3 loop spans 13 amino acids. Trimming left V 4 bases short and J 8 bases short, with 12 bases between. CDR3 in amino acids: CASSPHGKEKLFF. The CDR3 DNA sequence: TGCGCCAGCAGCCCCCACGGGAAGGAAAAACTGTTTTTT.

CDR3 loop: CASSPPTRNEQYF. The CDR3 DNA reads TGTGCCAGCTCACCACCTACAAGAAACGAGCAGTACTTC. The genes are TRBV18 and TRBJ2-7; D not resolved. Germline-derived CDR1 and CDR2 are KGHSH and LQKENI. V lost 0 bases and J 5 bases, leaving 8 bases between the germline ends. The CDR3 totals 13 residues.

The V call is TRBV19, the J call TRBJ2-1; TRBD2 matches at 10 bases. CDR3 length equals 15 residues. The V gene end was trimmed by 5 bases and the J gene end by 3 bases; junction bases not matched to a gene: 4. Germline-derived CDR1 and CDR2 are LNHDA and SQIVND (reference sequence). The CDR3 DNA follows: TGTGCCAGTAGTCATAGCGGGGGGAACTACAATGAGCAGTTCTTC. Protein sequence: CASSHSGGNYNEQFF.

The CDR3 sequence: CASSETLGLAGPYEQYF. The CDR3, as DNA: TGTGCCAGCAGTGAGACATTGGGACTAGCGGGGCCCTACGAGCAGTACTTC. The V call is TRBV6-1, the J call TRBJ2-7; 13 bases map to TRBD2. Germline-derived CDR1 and CDR2 are MNHNS and SASEGT. V shed 3 bases and J 2 bases; nucleotides not matched to a gene: 7. This CDR3 region has 17 residues.

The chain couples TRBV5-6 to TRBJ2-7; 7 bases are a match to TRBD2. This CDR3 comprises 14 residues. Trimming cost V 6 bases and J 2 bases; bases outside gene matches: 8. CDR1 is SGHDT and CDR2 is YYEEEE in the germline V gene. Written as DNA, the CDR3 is TGTGCCAGCACCCGATCGGGGGGAGCCTACGAGCAGTACTTC. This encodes CASTRSGGAYEQYF.

CDR3 in amino acids: CASSLVGGVLYEQYF. As DNA, the CDR3 is TGCGCCAGCAGCTTGGTTGGCGGGGTTCTATACGAGCAGTACTTC. J is TRBJ2-7 and V is TRBV5-1; D perhaps matches TRBD2 (6 bases). There are 15 residues in the CDR3. Germline loops: CDR1 SGHRS, CDR2 YFSETQ. Deletions cut 0 bases from V and 4 bases from J, with 14 bases between.

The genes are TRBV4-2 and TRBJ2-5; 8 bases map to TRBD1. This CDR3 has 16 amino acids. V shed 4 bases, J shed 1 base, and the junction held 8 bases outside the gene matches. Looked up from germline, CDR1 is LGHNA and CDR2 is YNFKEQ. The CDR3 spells CASSRSIDRGQETQYF. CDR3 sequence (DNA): TGTGCCAGCAGCCGGAGCATCGACAGGGGCCAAGAGACCCAGTACTTC.

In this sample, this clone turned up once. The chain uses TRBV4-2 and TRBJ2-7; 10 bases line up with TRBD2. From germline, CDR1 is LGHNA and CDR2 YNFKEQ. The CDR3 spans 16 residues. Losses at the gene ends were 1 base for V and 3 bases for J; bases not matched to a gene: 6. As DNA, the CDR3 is TGTGCCAGCAGCCAAGGATGGACTAGCGGCCGCTACGAGCAGTACTTC. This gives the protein CASSQGWTSGRYEQYF.

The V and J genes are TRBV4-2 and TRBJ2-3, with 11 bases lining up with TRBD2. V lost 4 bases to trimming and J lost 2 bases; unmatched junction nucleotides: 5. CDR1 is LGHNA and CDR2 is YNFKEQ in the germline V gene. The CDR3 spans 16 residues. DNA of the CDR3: TGTGCCAGCAGCCCTCGGACTAGCGGGTTCACAGATACGCAGTATTTT. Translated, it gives CASSPRTSGFTDTQYF.

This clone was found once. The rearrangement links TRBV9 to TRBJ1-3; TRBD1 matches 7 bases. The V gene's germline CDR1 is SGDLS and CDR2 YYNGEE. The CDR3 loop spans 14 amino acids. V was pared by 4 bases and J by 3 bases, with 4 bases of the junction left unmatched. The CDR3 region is CASSPRDSGNTIYF. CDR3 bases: TGTGCCAGCAGCCCACGGGACAGTGGAAACACCATATATTTT.

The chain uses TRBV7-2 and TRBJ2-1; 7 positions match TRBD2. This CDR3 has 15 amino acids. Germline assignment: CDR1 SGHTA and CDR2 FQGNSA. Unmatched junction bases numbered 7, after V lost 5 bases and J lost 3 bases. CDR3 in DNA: TGTGCCAGCAGCAGGGGAGGGCGGGTCTACAATGAGCAGTTCTTC. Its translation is CASSRGGRVYNEQFF.

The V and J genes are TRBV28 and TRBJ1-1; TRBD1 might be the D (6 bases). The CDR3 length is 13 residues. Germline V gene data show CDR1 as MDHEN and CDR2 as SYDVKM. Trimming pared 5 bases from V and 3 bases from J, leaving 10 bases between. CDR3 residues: CASSRQGYTEAFF. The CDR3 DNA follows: TGTGCCAGCAGTCGCCAGGGGTACACTGAAGCTTTCTTT. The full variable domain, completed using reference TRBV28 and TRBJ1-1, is DVKVTQSSRYLVKRTGEKVFLECVQDMDHENMFWYRQDPGLGLRLIYFSYDVKMKEKGDIPEGYSVSREKKERFSLILESASTNQTSMYLCASSRQGYTEAFFGQGTRLTVV.

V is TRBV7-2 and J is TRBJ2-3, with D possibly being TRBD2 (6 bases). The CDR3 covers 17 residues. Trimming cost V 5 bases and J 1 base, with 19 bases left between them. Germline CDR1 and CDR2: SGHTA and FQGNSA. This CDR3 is CASSLGGGVRGTDTQYF. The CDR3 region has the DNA TGTGCCAGCAGCCTGGGAGGTGGGGTAAGAGGCACAGATACGCAGTATTTT.